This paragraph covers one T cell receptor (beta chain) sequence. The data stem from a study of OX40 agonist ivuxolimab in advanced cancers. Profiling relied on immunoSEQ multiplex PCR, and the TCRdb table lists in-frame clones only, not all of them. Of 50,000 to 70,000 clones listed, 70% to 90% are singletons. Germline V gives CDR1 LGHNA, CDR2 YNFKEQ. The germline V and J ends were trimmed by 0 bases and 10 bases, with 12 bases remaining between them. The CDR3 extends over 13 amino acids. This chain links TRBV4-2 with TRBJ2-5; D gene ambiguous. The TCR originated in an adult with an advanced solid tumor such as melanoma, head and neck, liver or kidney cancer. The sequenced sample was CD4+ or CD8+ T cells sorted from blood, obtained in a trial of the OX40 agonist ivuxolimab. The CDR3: CASSQDKRVGQYF. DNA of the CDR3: TGTGCCAGCAGCCAAGATAAAAGGGTAGGCCAGTACTTC.